The 21 T cell receptor beta chains presented below share a single source sample, sequenced in a study of T-cell reconstitution after alpha-beta-depleted transplantation in children. Unique molecular identifiers tagged the TCRbeta library. TCRdb re-called the PCR reads with MiXCR, one entry per CDR3 protein. Among about 540,000 distinct CDR3 sequences listed, roughly 27% were seen once. Material: PBMCs, obtained before TCRalphabeta/CD19-depleted stem cell transplant. Receptor source: a boy under two years old with Wiskott-Aldrich syndrome, due to receive a stem cell transplant.

This clonotype was counted only a few times. J is TRBJ2-5 and V is TRBV5-5; no clear D gene. CDR1 SGHKS and CDR2 YYEKEE come from the germline V gene (reference sequence). The CDR3 length is 13 residues. V dropped 4 bases and J dropped 7 bases, with 14 bases sitting between them. CDR3 sequence reads: CASSLDPSGTQYF. CDR3 DNA: TGTGCCAGCAGCCTGGACCCCTCAGGGACCCAGTACTTC.

This clonotype has a handful of counts. The chain recombines TRBV7-2 with TRBJ1-3, with D possibly matching TRBD1 (6 bases). CDR1 SGHTA and CDR2 FQGNSA come from the germline V gene. Trimming cost V 5 bases and J 5 bases, with 13 bases left between them. The CDR3 totals 14 residues. CDR3 protein: CASSPGTYRNTIYF. The CDR3 DNA follows: TGTGCCAGCAGCCCCGGGACATATCGAAACACCATATATTTT.

The J gene is TRBJ2-4, the V gene TRBV20-1; 8 bases agree with TRBD1. Germline trimming cut 6 bases from V and 11 bases from J; bases unmatched to any gene: 9. Germline V gene lookup returns CDR1 DFQATT and CDR2 SNEGSKA (reference sequence). This CDR3 contains 12 residues. The CDR3 bases are TGCAGTGCGGACAGGGCTGGGGAGGTTCAGTACTTC. This encodes CSADRAGEVQYF.

V gene TRBV5-1 combines with J gene TRBJ2-7; D might be TRBD1 (5 bases). Trimming took off 3 bases at V and 3 bases at J, with 16 bases between the two ends. The CDR3 spans 15 residues. Per germline, CDR1 SGHRS and CDR2 YFSETQ. This CDR3 is CASSSGPRADYEQYF. The CDR3 region has the DNA TGCGCCAGCAGCTCAGGGCCAAGAGCAGACTACGAGCAGTACTTC.

The chain employs TRBV2 and TRBJ2-1, with 8 bases matching TRBD1. The germline CDR1 and CDR2 sequences are SNHLY and FYNNEI. The CDR3 consists of 16 residues. The junction had 9 bases not matched to a gene; V was cut back by 6 bases and J by 2 bases. The CDR3 DNA follows: TGTGCCAGCAGGCACCTAGAACAGGGGGCCTACAATGAGCAGTTCTTC. It codes for CASRHLEQGAYNEQFF.

This clonotype was detected only a few times. The CDR3 DNA follows: TGCGCCAGCAGCTACCGGGGCGGGTTCGAGCAGTACTTC. This gives the protein CASSYRGGFEQYF. The genes are TRBV5-1 and TRBJ2-7, with D possibly called TRBD1 or TRBD2 (5 bases each). CDR3 length equals 13 residues. CDR1 and CDR2 from the germline V gene are SGHRS and YFSETQ. V lost 3 bases, J lost 6 bases, and 13 bases lay in between.

Comments on this clonotype: At one end the junction does not follow the germline gene, possibly because of a read error. The rearrangement links TRBV10-3 to TRBJ2-1; 9 bases agree with TRBD2. The germline CDR1 and CDR2 sequences are ENHRY and SYGVKD. CDR3 length equals 18 residues. CDR3 protein: CALSEASGISSSYNEQFF. CDR3 nucleotide sequence: TGTGCCCTCAGTGAGGCTAGCGGGATATCCAGCTCCTACAATGAGCAGTTCTTC.

V gene TRBV6-1 combines with J gene TRBJ1-1, with 10 bases aligning to TRBD1. V shed 8 bases, J shed 6 bases, and the junction held 12 bases outside the gene matches. The CDR3 extends over 15 amino acids. Germline V gives CDR1 MNHNS, CDR2 SASEGT. The DNA for the CDR3 is TGTGCCAGCTCGACCCGGAGACAGGGGGCCGCTGAAGCTTTCTTT. It encodes CASSTRRQGAAEAFF.

CDR3 residues: CASSVDSNYEQYF. DNA for the CDR3: TGCGCCAGCAGCGTTGACAGCAACTACGAGCAGTACTTC. The chain is built from TRBV5-1 and TRBJ2-7; possibly TRBD1 for D (5 bases). Germline CDR1 reads SGHRS; CDR2 reads YFSETQ. The V gene lost 4 bases and the J gene lost 3 bases, with 11 bases spanning the gap. The CDR3 covers 13 residues.

The V call is TRBV18, the J call TRBJ2-4; tentatively, D is TRBD2 (6 bases). Germline V lookup: CDR1 KGHSH, CDR2 LQKENI. CDR3 length: 14 amino acids. The germline V and J ends were trimmed by 2 bases and 1 base, with 6 bases remaining between them. The CDR3 loop reads CASSPGGAKNIQYF. DNA for the CDR3: TGTGCCAGCTCACCAGGGGGGGCCAAAAACATTCAGTACTTC.

The V call is TRBV6-5, the J call TRBJ2-1, with TRBD2 as a possible D gene (5 bases). With 3 bases removed from V and 8 bases from J, the gap between germline ends came to 11 bases. This CDR3 region has 13 residues. Germline V gives CDR1 MNHEY, CDR2 SVGAGI. This chain's CDR3 is CASSYLARDEQFF. The CDR3 bases are TGTGCCAGCAGTTATCTAGCCCGGGATGAGCAGTTCTTC.

This clonotype was picked up a small number of times. The V gene is TRBV7-8, the J gene TRBJ2-5; 9 positions agree with TRBD2. J gave up 5 bases and V 1 base, and 8 bases lay outside the gene matches. CDR1 and CDR2 from the germline V gene are SGHVS and FQNEAQ. This CDR3 region has 16 residues. This chain's CDR3 is CASSLVLREGPETQYF. CDR3 sequence (DNA): TGTGCCAGCAGCTTAGTATTGCGGGAGGGCCCCGAGACCCAGTACTTC.

The rearrangement uses TRBV12-3 or TRBV12-4 and TRBJ2-7; 11 nucleotides agree with TRBD1. With 2 bases clipped from V and 6 bases from J, the junction kept 6 bases outside the gene matches. There are 15 residues in the CDR3. The CDR3 region is CASSLRPGQGVEQYF. CDR3 in DNA: TGTGCCAGCAGTTTAAGGCCGGGACAGGGGGTCGAGCAGTACTTC.

This clonotype was seen a handful of times. The CDR3 sequence is CAIGGAVSGNTIYF. The CDR3 bases are TGTGCGATCGGAGGGGCAGTCTCTGGAAACACCATATATTTT. V and J are TRBV10-3 and TRBJ1-3, with D maybe TRBD1 (5 bases). Looked up from germline, CDR1 is ENHRY and CDR2 is SYGVKD. The CDR3 extends over 14 amino acids.

In its sample, this clonotype was seen a few times. V gene TRBV4-1 combines with J gene TRBJ2-7; D unclear. The CDR3 extends over 14 amino acids. The V end was cut by 1 base, the J end by 5 bases, with 12 bases between. The germline gives CDR1 MGHRA, CDR2 YSYEKL. CDR3 bases: TGCGCCAGCAGCCAAGGTATCCAGGTGGACGAGCAGTACTTC. Protein product: CASSQGIQVDEQYF.

This clonotype was seen only a few times. V usage is TRBV29-1 and J usage is TRBJ2-1; 11 bases agree with TRBD1. The CDR3 sequence is 13 residues long. V was pared by 7 bases and J by 13 bases, with 12 bases of the junction left unmatched. Germline assignment: CDR1 SQVTM and CDR2 ANQGSEA. In DNA form, the CDR3 reads TGCAGCGCCCCGGGACAGGGGGTCGGATTTCAGTTCTTC. Its translation is CSAPGQGVGFQFF.

The chain recombines TRBV5-1 with TRBJ2-7; 9 bases agree with TRBD2. Per the germline V gene, CDR1 is SGHRS and CDR2 is YFSETQ. Unmatched junction bases numbered 15, after V lost 0 bases and J lost 2 bases. This CDR3 is built from 19 residues. CDR3 DNA sequence: TGCGCCAGCAGCTTGGTGCCCTCCGACCTAGCGGGATTTACCTACGAGCAGTACTTC. Translated: CASSLVPSDLAGFTYEQYF.

The chain has TRBV29-1 and TRBJ2-1; D not resolved. The CDR3 extends over 12 amino acids. The V gene's germline CDR1 is SQVTM and CDR2 ANQGSEA. Trimming removed 1 base from V and 6 bases from J, with 7 bases in between. This CDR3 reads CSVEVRSNEQFF. CDR3 nucleotide sequence: TGCAGCGTTGAAGTTAGGAGCAATGAGCAGTTCTTC.

This clonotype came up a few times. This rearrangement joins TRBV5-1 to TRBJ2-7; 7 bases fit TRBD1. J lost 1 base, V lost 4 bases, and 8 bases had no gene match. CDR3 length: 15 residues. CDR1 and CDR2 (germline): SGHRS, YFSETQ. CDR3 protein: CASSIGTAISYEQYF. The CDR3 DNA reads as TGCGCCAGCAGCATAGGGACAGCTATATCCTACGAGCAGTACTTC.

The chain has TRBV20-1 and TRBJ1-4; no reliable D call. The V end was cut by 5 bases, the J end by 5 bases, with 12 bases between. CDR1 DFQATT and CDR2 SNEGSKA come from the germline V gene (reference sequence). This CDR3 comprises 13 residues. Written as DNA, the CDR3 is TGCAGTGCTCCGGACGGAAAGAATGAAAAACTGTTTTTT. Residues: CSAPDGKNEKLFF.

The gene calls are TRBV20-1 and TRBJ2-4, with TRBD1 matching 7 bases. The CDR3 is 14 amino acids. Per germline, CDR1 DFQATT and CDR2 SNEGSKA (reference sequence). V was pared by 6 bases and J by 8 bases, with 13 bases of the junction left unmatched. The CDR3 here is CSADDRVFSDIQYF. CDR3 bases: TGCAGTGCAGACGACAGGGTATTTTCAGACATTCAGTACTTC.